The rows below give T cell receptor beta chains drawn from one sample of a study of blood T cell repertoires in COVID-19. Assay used: immunoSEQ multiplex PCR; TCRdb lists only in-frame clones, some missing. Of approximately 270,000 clones listed, approximately 85% are singletons. Sequences were obtained from PBMCs or T cells enriched from blood (not recorded which). These receptors all stem from a woman aged 30 to 39 who had recovered from COVID-19. Both conserved end residues are part of each CDR3. Fields, in order: J gene, D gene, V gene, CDR3 DNA, CDR3 protein. The D gene is left open where the match is weak.

TRBJ2-7 - TRBV10-3 TGTGCCATCACCGCGGACAGCTACGAGCAGTACTTC CAITADSYEQYF
TRBJ1-4 TRBD1 TRBV11-2 TGTGCCAGCAGCTTACCAGGGGGCTCCGAAAAACTGTTTTTT CASSLPGGSEKLFF
TRBJ1-6 - TRBV5-6 TGTGCCAGCAGCGGGGAGTCGGGTTATAATTCACCCCTCCACTTT CASSGESGYNSPLHF
TRBJ1-2 - TRBV28 TGTGCCAGCAGTTTGGGACACGGGTACGGAAGCGGCTACACCTTC CASSLGHGYGSGYTF
TRBJ2-5 - TRBV14 TGTGCCAGCAGCCAAGAAAGAGGTCTTACCCAGTACTTC CASSQERGLTQYF
TRBJ1-1 TRBD1 TRBV6-1 TGTGCCAGCAGTGACCGGACAGGAAGGAACACTGAAGCTTTCTTT CASSDRTGRNTEAFF
TRBJ1-2 - TRBV30 TGTGCCTGGAGCTTTACGAGTGGCTACACCTTC CAWSFTSGYTF
TRBJ1-1 - TRBV7-2 TGTGCCAGCAGCTTAGCTGGAGTTGGGAGAAACACTGAAGCTTTCTTT CASSLAGVGRNTEAFF
TRBJ2-3 TRBD1 TRBV5-6 TGTGCCAGCAGCTTGGGGGACAGGGGGCGAACAGATACGCAGTATTTT CASSLGDRGRTDTQYF
TRBJ2-7 TRBD1 TRBV18 TGTGCCAGCTCACCACCCCGTCGGCAGGGGGAAGAGGAGCAGTACTTC CASSPPRRQGEEEQYF